In this sample, the clone carrying this T cell receptor (beta chain) turned up a few times. What it binds is not known. This entry comes from a study of T cells in Graves' hyperthyroidism and ophthalmopathy. Germline CDR1 reads LGHNA; CDR2 reads YNFKEQ. The CDR3 extends over 15 amino acids. Unmatched junction bases numbered 7, after V lost 2 bases and J lost 3 bases. Lactation, pregnancy, other autoimmune disease or uncontrolled infection excluded patients. Diagnoses were made from clinical symptoms, serum measures (thyroxine and TRAb), thyroid ultrasound and orbital computed tomography. What was amplified from RNA transcripts were TCR beta CDR3 regions. The TCR CDR3 was amplified in a first-round RT-PCR using the HTBI primer set. One entry per CDR3 protein results from TCRdb running MiXCR on the multiplex PCR reads. There are fewer than 600,000 distinct CDR3 sequences in the sample; around 15% occur only once, and about 14% lies in the top ten.

Broader study findings: The model made its ophthalmopathy prediction, and onset followed a median about 6 months later. Most thyroid-expanded clonotypes above 0.001 were also found in blood.

The sequence came from a woman aged 40 to 50 with Graves' hyperthyroidism. V is TRBV4-2 and J is TRBJ2-7, with 7 bases aligning to TRBD1. Sequenced: blood. DNA of the CDR3: TGTGCCAGCAGCCAAACCGGGACAGATTTCTACGAGCAGTACTTC. Translation gives CASSQTGTDFYEQYF.